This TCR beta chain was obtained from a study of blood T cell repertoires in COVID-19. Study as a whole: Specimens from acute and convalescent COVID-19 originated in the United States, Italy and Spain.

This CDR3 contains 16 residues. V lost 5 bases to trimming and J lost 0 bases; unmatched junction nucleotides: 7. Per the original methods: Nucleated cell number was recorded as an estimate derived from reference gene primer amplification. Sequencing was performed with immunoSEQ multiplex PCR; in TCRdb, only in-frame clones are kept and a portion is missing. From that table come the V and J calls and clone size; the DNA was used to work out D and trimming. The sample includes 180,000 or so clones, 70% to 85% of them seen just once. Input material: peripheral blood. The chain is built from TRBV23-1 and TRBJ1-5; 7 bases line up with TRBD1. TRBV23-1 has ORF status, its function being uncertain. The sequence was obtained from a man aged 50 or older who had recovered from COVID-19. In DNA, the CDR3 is TGCGCCAGCAGTTGGTGGGACAGTCTTAGCAATCAGCCCCAGCATTTT. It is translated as CASSWWDSLSNQPQHF.